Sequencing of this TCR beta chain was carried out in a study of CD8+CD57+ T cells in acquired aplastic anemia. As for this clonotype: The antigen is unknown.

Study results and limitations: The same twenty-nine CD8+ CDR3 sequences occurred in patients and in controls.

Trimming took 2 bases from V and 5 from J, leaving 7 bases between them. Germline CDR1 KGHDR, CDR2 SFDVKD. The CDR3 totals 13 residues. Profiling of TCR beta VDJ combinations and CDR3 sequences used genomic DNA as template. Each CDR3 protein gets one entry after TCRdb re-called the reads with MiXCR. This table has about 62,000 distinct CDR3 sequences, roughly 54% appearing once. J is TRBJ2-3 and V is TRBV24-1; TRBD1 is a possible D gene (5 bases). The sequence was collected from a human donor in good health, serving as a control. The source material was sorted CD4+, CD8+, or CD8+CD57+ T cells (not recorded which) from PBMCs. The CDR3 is CATSDSRGDTQYF. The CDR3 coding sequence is TGTGCCACCAGTGATTCAAGGGGAGATACGCAGTATTTT.